The 9 T cell receptor beta chains presented below share a single source sample, sequenced in a study of T cells in Graves' hyperthyroidism and ophthalmopathy. Amplification yielded TCR beta CDR3 regions, with RNA transcripts as the source. A set of HTBI primers served as the primers for a first-round RT-PCR of the TCR CDR3. Using its own MiXCR run on the multiplex PCR reads, TCRdb lists one record per CDR3 protein. The table records some 460,000 distinct CDR3 sequences, 15% to 17% of them present only once. Specimen: blood. Receptors were obtained from a young woman with Graves' hyperthyroidism.

In its sample, this clonotype was seen a few times. The genes are TRBV6-6 and TRBJ1-4; possibly TRBD1 for D (5 bases). The CDR3 runs to 14 residues. V was pared by 2 bases and J by 13 bases, with 17 bases between. CDR1 is MNHNY and CDR2 is SVGAGI in the germline V gene (reference sequence). This CDR3 reads CASSYGGEVNRLFF. The CDR3 DNA is TGTGCCAGCAGTTACGGAGGGGAGGTCAACAGACTGTTTTTT.

This chain connects TRBV10-1 to TRBJ1-6, with TRBD1 identical over 10 bases. The germline V gene has CDR1 WNHNN and CDR2 SYGVQD (reference sequence). The V and J ends lost 8 bases and 7 bases, in that order; junction bases with no gene match: 11. The CDR3 sequence is 16 residues long. CDR3 sequence: CASQDSGTGENSPLHF. CDR3 bases: TGCGCCAGCCAAGATTCTGGGACAGGGGAAAATTCACCCCTCCACTTT.

This clonotype was seen repeatedly, ten times or more. The chain couples TRBV20-1 to TRBJ2-1; 15 bases map to TRBD2. Trimming cost V 6 bases and J 8 bases; bases outside gene matches: 8. This CDR3 is built from 15 residues. Germline V gene lookup returns CDR1 DFQATT and CDR2 SNEGSKA (reference sequence). CDR3 residues: CSAYRTSGGAHEQFF. CDR3 nucleotides: TGCAGTGCCTACCGGACTAGCGGGGGGGCCCATGAGCAGTTCTTC.

This chain uses TRBV4-2 with TRBJ2-1; 7 nucleotides match TRBD2. V trimming: 5 bases; J trimming: 7 bases; junction bases outside the gene matches: 14. Germline V CDR1 and CDR2: LGHNA, YNFKEQ. This CDR3 is built from 16 residues. The CDR3 reads CASSSPGRGGANEQFF. CDR3 DNA: TGTGCCAGCAGCTCACCAGGGCGGGGAGGGGCAAATGAGCAGTTCTTC.

This clonotype appeared many times. This chain links TRBV6-2 or TRBV6-3 with TRBJ1-1, with D tentatively TRBD1 (6 bases). V lost 2 bases and J lost 0, with 10 bases in between. Germline lookup yields CDR1 MNHEY and CDR2 SVGEGT. The CDR3 totals 15 residues. In DNA form, the CDR3 reads TGTGCCAGCAGTTACCTCTGGGACATGAACACTGAAGCTTTCTTT. Amino acids: CASSYLWDMNTEAFF.

This clonotype was seen many times. This chain connects TRBV5-1 to TRBJ2-7, with TRBD2 matching over 7 bases. This CDR3 contains 16 residues. The J segment lost 3 bases and the V segment lost 4 bases, leaving 13 bases of the junction unmatched. The germline CDR1 and CDR2 sequences are SGHRS and YFSETQ. Here the CDR3 DNA reads TGCGCCAGCAGCCCACGCCCGCGCGGGAGAGTCTACGAGCAGTACTTC. Translated, it gives CASSPRPRGRVYEQYF.

Ten or more counts support this clonotype. The J gene is TRBJ2-5, the V gene TRBV6-1; 16 bases match TRBD2. The trim removed 8 bases at V and 5 bases at J, leaving 14 bases unmatched. From germline, CDR1 is MNHNS and CDR2 SASEGT. The CDR3 has 18 residues. CDR3 in amino acids: CASAFTGLAGGPLETQYF. CDR3 nucleotides: TGTGCCAGCGCATTTACGGGACTAGCGGGAGGGCCTCTTGAGACCCAGTACTTC.

This clonotype was observed a handful of times. It differs at one base from a far larger clone, so likely a read error. The rearrangement joins TRBV7-6 to TRBJ1-1, with D hard to call. The CDR3 has 13 amino acids. Trimming took 2 bases from V and 0 from J, leaving 4 bases between them. Germline V gives CDR1 SGHVS, CDR2 FNYEAQ. The DNA of the CDR3 is TGTGCCAGCAGCTTATGGCTGAACACTGAAGCTTTCTTT. This gives the protein CASSLWLNTEAFF.

This clonotype was picked up a small number of times. The chain has TRBV20-1 and TRBJ1-2; 9 positions agree with TRBD1. Trimming took 0 bases from V and 4 from J; bases not matched to a gene: 9. There are 16 residues in the CDR3. CDR1 is DFQATT and CDR2 is SNEGSKA in the germline V gene (reference sequence). The CDR3 coding sequence is TGCAGTGCTAGAGATCGGCGGGACAGGGATGGCTATGGCTACACCTTC. It translates to CSARDRRDRDGYGYTF.